Sequencing of this T cell receptor beta chain was carried out in a study of chemoradiotherapy in HPV16-positive cancers. The study, taken as a whole, reports: In HPV16-positive patients, HPV-responsive T-cell expansion tracked better recurrence-free survival.

Germline assignment: CDR1 SGHVS and CDR2 FQNEAQ. V lost 2 bases to trimming and J lost 5 bases, with 9 bases between them. The CDR3 runs to 13 residues. On this clone itself: Its target is unknown.

Generated by immunoSEQ multiplex PCR, the TCRdb table keeps only in-frame clones and is missing some. The sample has 40,000 to 65,000 clones, more than 90% seen once. The material was blood, obtained from a patient who underwent chemoradiotherapy. The rearrangement uses TRBV7-8 and TRBJ1-1, with D hard to call. The TCR was taken from a human donor with HPV-associated anogenital cancer. The CDR3 bases are TGTGCCAGCAGCTTAATCGACGGTACTGAAGCTTTCTTT. The encoded protein is CASSLIDGTEAFF.